This T cell receptor (beta chain) was identified during a study of T cell responses to AZD1222 COVID-19 vaccine. Study-wide results and limits: The donor cohort was predominantly white British with a female majority, and clonal diversity may have been underestimated. Repertoires were obtained only post-peak T cell response.

Remarks on this clone: As yet, its antigen is unknown.

The CDR3 runs to 15 residues. Trimming shortened V by 8 bases and J by 5 bases, and 19 bases separated the two germline ends. The germline V gene encodes CDR1 SGHRS and CDR2 YFSETQ. The table came from immunoSEQ multiplex PCR; TCRdb's copy has only in-frame clones and leaves some out. The data contain fewer than 75,000 clones, around 90% of them seen just once; the ten biggest clones take up 6.3%. This clonotype was obtained from an adult who received the MenACWY meningococcal vaccine as a control. This sequence joins TRBV5-1 and TRBJ2-2, with D perhaps matching TRBD2 (5 bases). This specimen consisted of peripheral blood, obtained 28 days after the second dose of the MenACWY control vaccine. This chain's CDR3 is CASIPGGSKTGELFF. CDR3 in DNA: TGCGCCAGTATACCCGGCGGGTCAAAAACCGGGGAGCTGTTTTTT.